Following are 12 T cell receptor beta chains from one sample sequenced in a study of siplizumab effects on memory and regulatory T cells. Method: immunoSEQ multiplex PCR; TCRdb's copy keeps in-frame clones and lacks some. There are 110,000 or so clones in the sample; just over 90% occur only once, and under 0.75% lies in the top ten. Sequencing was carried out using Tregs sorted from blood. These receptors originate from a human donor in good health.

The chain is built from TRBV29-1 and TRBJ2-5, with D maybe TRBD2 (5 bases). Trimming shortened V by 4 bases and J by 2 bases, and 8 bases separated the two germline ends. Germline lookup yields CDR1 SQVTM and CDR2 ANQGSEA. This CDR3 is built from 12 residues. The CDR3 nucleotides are TGCAGCGTTGGAAGGGAGCAAGAGACCCAGTACTTC. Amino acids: CSVGREQETQYF.

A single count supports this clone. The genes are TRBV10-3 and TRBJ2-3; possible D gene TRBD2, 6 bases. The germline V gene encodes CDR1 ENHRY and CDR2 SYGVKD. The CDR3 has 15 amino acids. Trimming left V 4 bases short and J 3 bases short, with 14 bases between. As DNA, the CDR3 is TGTGCCATCAGTGTTACGGGAGCCCTAACAGATACGCAGTATTTT. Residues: CAISVTGALTDTQYF.

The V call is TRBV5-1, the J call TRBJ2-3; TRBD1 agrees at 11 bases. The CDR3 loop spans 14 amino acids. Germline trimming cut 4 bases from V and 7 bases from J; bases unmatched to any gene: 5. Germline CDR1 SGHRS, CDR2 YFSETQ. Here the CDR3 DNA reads TGCGCCAGCAGCCGGACAGGGGGCGCGAATACGCAGTATTTT. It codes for CASSRTGGANTQYF.

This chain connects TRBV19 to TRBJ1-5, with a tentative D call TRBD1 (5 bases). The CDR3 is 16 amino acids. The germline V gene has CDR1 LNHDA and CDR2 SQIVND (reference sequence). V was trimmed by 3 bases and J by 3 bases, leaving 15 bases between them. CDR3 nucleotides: TGTGCCAGTAGTATGTCTACACGGGACTTCAATCAGCCCCAGCATTTT. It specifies CASSMSTRDFNQPQHF.

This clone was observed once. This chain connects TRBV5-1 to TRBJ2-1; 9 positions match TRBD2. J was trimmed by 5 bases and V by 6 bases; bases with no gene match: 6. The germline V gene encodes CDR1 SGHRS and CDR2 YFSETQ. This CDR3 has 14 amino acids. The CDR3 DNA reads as TGCGCCAGCAAAGAGACTAGCGGAAACAATGAGCAGTTCTTC. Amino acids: CASKETSGNNEQFF.

The CDR3 DNA reads as TGTGCCAGCAGTTACTCGATTCGGGGGGCCAATTCACCCCTCCACTTT. It translates to CASSYSIRGANSPLHF. The chain combines TRBV6-5 with TRBJ1-6, with D tentatively TRBD1 (6 bases). The ends were cut back, 0 bases at V and 7 bases at J, with 13 bases in the middle. Germline CDR1 is MNHEY and CDR2 is SVGAGI. This CDR3 comprises 16 residues.

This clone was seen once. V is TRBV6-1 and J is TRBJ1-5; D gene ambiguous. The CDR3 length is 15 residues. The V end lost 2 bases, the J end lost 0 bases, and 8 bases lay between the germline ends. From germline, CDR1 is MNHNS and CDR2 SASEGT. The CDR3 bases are TGTGCCAGCAGTGAAACACCCTATAGCAATCAGCCCCAGCATTTT. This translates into CASSETPYSNQPQHF.

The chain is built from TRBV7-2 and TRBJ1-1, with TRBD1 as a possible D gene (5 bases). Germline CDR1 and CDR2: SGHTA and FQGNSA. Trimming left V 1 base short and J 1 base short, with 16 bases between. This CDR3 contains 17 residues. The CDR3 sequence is CASSLGAMKGRNTEAFF. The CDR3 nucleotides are TGTGCCAGCAGCTTAGGGGCTATGAAGGGGAGGAACACTGAAGCTTTCTTT.

The CDR3 reads CASSYWGRDPSNIQYF. The DNA for the CDR3 is TGTGCCAGCAGCTATTGGGGGCGGGATCCCTCGAACATTCAGTACTTC. The chain uses TRBV7-2 and TRBJ2-4; D is tentatively TRBD1 or TRBD2 (6 bases each). CDR3 length equals 16 residues. Germline assignment: CDR1 SGHTA and CDR2 FQGNSA. Trimming removed 4 bases from V and 7 bases from J, with 20 bases in between.

CDR3 bases: TGTGCCAGCAGCTTTGACAGAGCCTACGAGCAGTACTTC. Amino acids: CASSFDRAYEQYF. The chain employs TRBV5-4 and TRBJ2-7, with D perhaps matching TRBD1 (5 bases). Trimming stripped 2 bases from V and 2 bases from J, with 8 bases between. The CDR3 sequence is 13 residues long. Germline V gene lookup returns CDR1 SGHNT and CDR2 YYREEE (reference sequence).

CDR3 bases: TGTGCCACCAGGGAGTCCTCCTACAATGAGCAGTTCTTC. Translating gives CATRESSYNEQFF. The rearrangement uses TRBV10-3 and TRBJ2-1; possibly TRBD1 or TRBD2 for D (5 bases each). CDR1 and CDR2 (germline): ENHRY, SYGVKD. The V gene lost 10 bases and the J gene lost 0 bases, with 10 bases spanning the gap. This CDR3 comprises 13 residues.

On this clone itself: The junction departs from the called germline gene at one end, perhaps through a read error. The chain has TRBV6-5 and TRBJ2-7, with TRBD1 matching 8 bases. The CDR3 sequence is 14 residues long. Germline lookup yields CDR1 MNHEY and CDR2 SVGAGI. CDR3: CASSPRDRIRGRNF. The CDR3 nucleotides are TGTGCCAGCAGTCCCCGGGACAGGATCAGGGGCCGGAACTTC.